This TCR beta chain was sequenced for a study of T cells in localized non-small cell lung cancer. Worth noting for this clone: Its cognate antigen is unknown.

Sequencing used immunoSEQ multiplex PCR; TCRdb keeps in-frame clones, though not all of them. The sample consists of around 130,000 clones, around 90% of them appearing once. Overall study findings and caveats: Peak T cell clonality was found in uninvolved adjacent lung, exceeding tumor. Heterogeneity stays possible, as sequencing covered only one tumor region. Those with higher blood T cell density had longer overall survival. In adjacent lung appeared a median around 59 of the top 100 tumor clones.

The CDR3 loop spans 18 amino acids. Germline CDR1 is SGHRS and CDR2 is YFSETQ. Trimming removed 3 bases from V and 0 bases from J; junction bases left unmatched: 10. This specimen consisted of peripheral blood, obtained before any cancer treatment. The receptor's source is a female donor over 55 with stage I lung adenocarcinoma. V is TRBV5-1 and J is TRBJ2-2; 8 nucleotides match TRBD1. In DNA form, the CDR3 reads TGCGCCAGCAGCTACAGGACAGGGATAACTTCGAACACCGGGGAGCTGTTTTTT. Its translation is CASSYRTGITSNTGELFF.